This entry describes one TCR beta chain. The antigen remains unidentified. Germline V lookup: CDR1 LNHNV, CDR2 YYDKDF (reference sequence). This CDR3 contains 14 residues. This entry is derived from a study of T cells expressing NK-cell markers. The study's findings and limits: There were a handful of donors in whom these clonotypes also led the CD3+CD56-NKG2C+ fraction. Clones of NKG2C+ T cells that had expanded were of unclear HCMV specificity.

TCRdb derives one entry per CDR3 protein from the 5' RACE reads, leaving out DNA. Its table lists about 150,000 distinct CDR3 sequences. The sequenced sample was blood T cells: a sorted CD56 or NKG2C T cell subset, CD4+ or CD8+ T cells, or bulk PBMC T cells (not recorded which). This clonotype was sampled from a woman aged 45-59 years in good health. The V gene is TRBV15, the J gene TRBJ2-5. This CDR3 reads CATSRVGGEETQYF.